These T cell receptor beta chains were read from a single sample in a study of technical replicates of blood from several donors. Produced via immunoSEQ multiplex PCR; TCRdb's table is partial and in-frame only. The table has about 15,000 clones, roughly 84% seen once. The sample consisted of PBMCs. The receptor source for this set is a human donor in good health. Each CDR3 is given with its conserved first and last residue.

j_call: TRBJ1-3
v_call: TRBV7-2
cdr3_aa: CASSATQGESGNTIYF

j_call: TRBJ2-3
v_call: TRBV5-6
cdr3_aa: CASSLVTSGRPGGTDTQYF

j_call: TRBJ1-6
v_call: TRBV15
cdr3_aa: CATSRQGYNSPLHF

j_call: TRBJ2-7
v_call: TRBV5-1
cdr3_aa: CASSRGDRISYEQYF

j_call: TRBJ2-1
v_call: TRBV9
cdr3_aa: CASSSTGLAGRGGNEQFF

j_call: TRBJ2-7
v_call: TRBV21-1
cdr3_aa: CASSTGTSGLVTYEQYF

j_call: TRBJ1-2
v_call: TRBV11-2
cdr3_aa: CASSSIQGANYGYTF

j_call: TRBJ2-1
v_call: TRBV11-3
cdr3_aa: CASSLLAGGKFDEQFF

j_call: TRBJ1-4
v_call: TRBV14
cdr3_aa: CASSRRDRRPLELEKLFF

j_call: TRBJ1-1
v_call: TRBV25-1
cdr3_aa: CASSPDRMNTEAFF

j_call: TRBJ2-1
v_call: TRBV2
cdr3_aa: CASRTGLAGEDEQFF

j_call: TRBJ2-2
v_call: TRBV10-3
cdr3_aa: CAIRPGQYHFTGELFF

j_call: TRBJ2-7
v_call: TRBV27
cdr3_aa: CASSLGRAYEQYF

j_call: TRBJ1-1
v_call: TRBV10-3
cdr3_aa: CAIRTEKEAFF

j_call: TRBJ2-3
v_call: TRBV19
cdr3_aa: CASSIRLGGTDTQYF

j_call: TRBJ2-5
v_call: TRBV19
cdr3_aa: CASSINDRVTQYF

j_call: TRBJ2-1
v_call: TRBV15
cdr3_aa: CATSRGDSVNEQFF

j_call: TRBJ2-5
v_call: TRBV19
cdr3_aa: CVSSIPLGQGQETQYF

j_call: TRBJ2-7
v_call: TRBV5-1
cdr3_aa: CASSLAGTPIYEQYF

j_call: TRBJ2-4
v_call: TRBV29-1
cdr3_aa: CSVDGLAGAFGNIQYF

j_call: TRBJ2-3
v_call: TRBV10-1
cdr3_aa: CASSEGTSGLDTQYF

j_call: TRBJ2-7
v_call: TRBV5-1
cdr3_aa: CASSLEPLAGGREQYF

j_call: TRBJ2-7
v_call: TRBV29-1
cdr3_aa: CSVEGGPPGEQYF

j_call: TRBJ2-2
v_call: TRBV7-9
cdr3_aa: CASRTGNTGELFF

j_call: TRBJ2-1
v_call: TRBV6-4
cdr3_aa: CASSDSGTGRFF

j_call: TRBJ1-4
v_call: TRBV5-1
cdr3_aa: CASSLGQITNEKLFF

j_call: TRBJ2-1
v_call: TRBV7-2
cdr3_aa: CASSFGGGFYNEQFF

j_call: TRBJ2-1
v_call: TRBV7-9
cdr3_aa: CASSLEQGSREQFF

j_call: TRBJ2-1
v_call: TRBV5-5
cdr3_aa: CASSSYGNHEQFF

j_call: TRBJ2-7
v_call: TRBV2
cdr3_aa: CASSYPARGRGEYEQYF

j_call: TRBJ1-1
v_call: TRBV5-1
cdr3_aa: CASSLAVGTGGRGAFF

j_call: TRBJ2-7
v_call: TRBV9
cdr3_aa: CASSVGPGQGTYEQYF

j_call: TRBJ2-7
v_call: TRBV5-5
cdr3_aa: CASSLDPGAAYEQYF

j_call: TRBJ2-5
v_call: TRBV4-2
cdr3_aa: CASSQEGLVETQYF

j_call: TRBJ2-1
v_call: TRBV4-1
cdr3_aa: CASSQAVAGTYNEQFF

j_call: TRBJ1-2
v_call: TRBV6-4
cdr3_aa: CASRPLAVEDTF

j_call: TRBJ2-2
v_call: TRBV7-3
cdr3_aa: CASSLLIGGRGTGELFF

j_call: TRBJ2-7
v_call: TRBV5-4
cdr3_aa: CASSSQGYEQYF

j_call: TRBJ2-4
v_call: TRBV18
cdr3_aa: CASSPGSDRKNIQYF

j_call: TRBJ1-3
v_call: TRBV7-3
cdr3_aa: CASSLNRAGNTIYF

j_call: TRBJ2-5
v_call: TRBV18
cdr3_aa: CASSPLLFASGTGGRSGQETQYF

j_call: TRBJ2-1
v_call: TRBV18
cdr3_aa: CASSPPPAGGDEQFF

j_call: TRBJ1-4
v_call: TRBV5-1
cdr3_aa: CASRPGDSKKLFF

j_call: TRBJ2-6
v_call: TRBV10-3
cdr3_aa: CAISDLSGANVLTF

j_call: TRBJ1-1
v_call: TRBV25-1
cdr3_aa: CASRGGNTEAFF

j_call: TRBJ1-1
v_call: TRBV7-9
cdr3_aa: CASSSGTGAWNTEAFF

j_call: TRBJ2-3
v_call: TRBV5-1
cdr3_aa: CASSLQGIQDTQYF

j_call: TRBJ2-3
v_call: TRBV7-2
cdr3_aa: CASSFGGALKDTQYF